The text below deals with one T cell receptor (beta chain). Its antigen is not identified. Adults of Caucasian background living in Nashville, Tennessee made up all donors. CDR1 is SGHAT, CDR2 FQNNGV, per germline. The CDR3 contains 14 residues. V trimming: 6 bases; J trimming: 9 bases; junction bases outside the gene matches: 9. This sample is part of a study of shared clonotypes between healthy human individuals. Findings and caveats of the study: Rarefaction demonstrated incomplete sorted-subset sequencing despite large depth. An effect of sequencing depth on clonotype sharing among donors was expected. Around 4.7% of naive CD4 clonotypes were shared across a few donors.

Method: immunoSEQ multiplex PCR; TCRdb's copy keeps in-frame clones and lacks some. The sample yields 2 million to 2.5 million clones, 93% seen once. This sequence originates from a man aged 18 to 30 in good health. Some clones in this sample may be carry-over from other donors' samples. The chain has TRBV11-2 and TRBJ2-4, with 9 bases aligning to TRBD2. Sequenced: naive CD4+ T cells from PBMCs. The subset is: CD45RA+ positively selected. The CDR3 sequence: CASSRIAGVSIQYF. CDR3 in DNA: TGTGCCAGCAGTCGGATAGCGGGAGTATCCATTCAGTACTTC.